This record concerns one T cell receptor beta chain sequence. Its target antigen remains unknown. No base quality information exists; no much larger clone differs at one position. This sample is part of a study of shared clonotypes between healthy human individuals (TCRdb year 2020). Some background on the complete study: The cohort comprised a couple of women and a few men aged 18 to 49 years. Blood TCR repertoires of four to six healthy adults were deeply sequenced to estimate repertoire size and the extent of clonotype sharing between individuals. To increase sequencing depth and limit assay-specific biases, different laboratories used diverse techniques to prepare libraries and sequence TCR repertoires. Between about 0.9 and 8.9 billion PBMCs per donor were obtained by leukapheresis.

On the study overall, not on this receptor specifically: The genetic and exposure-history diversity represented was limited by the small number of donors. Based on pairwise subsampling, the degree of clonotype sharing among donors was expected to be affected by sequencing depth. Only blood was sampled, and tissue TCR repertoires likely differ from those in blood.

Its CDR3 holds 15 amino acids, cysteine through phenylalanine. The retained sequence is limited to the CDR3, 45 bases, with the frame set at the first base. The V end gives up 6 bases and the J end 2 bases, leaving 6 bases in the junction not matched to a gene. CDR1 and CDR2, per the germline V gene, are MDHEN and SYDVKM. TCR CDR3 regions were amplified from genomic DNA by multiplex PCR using the deep immunoSEQ assay. Extracted genomic DNA from each cell subset was spread evenly across all wells of several immunoSEQ 96-well plates, with each plate serving as a replicate. Each replicate PCR for unsorted PBMC received about 0.3 ug genomic DNA, equal to 25,000 to 35,000 T cell genomes. Unsorted PBMC genomic DNA was sequenced across ten immunoSEQ deep assay plates. Purified libraries were measured with a Qubit 3.0 fluorometer, size-checked on a Bioanalyzer 2100, and measured again with the KAPA Library Quantification kit. Every immunoSEQ 96-well plate was sequenced on a separate single-read 150-cycle Illumina NextSeq 550 flow cell. In the original analysis: Because the immunoSEQ output held only junctional sequences and lacked quality scores, the filtering could not match the filtering applied to full-length reads. To assign V/J genes and CDR3, sequences were annotated against IMGT germline references using PyIR, a Python wrapper for IgBLAST v1.9. Any read was removed if the V/J assignment was weak (E-value above 1e-6), the CDR3 was missing, or the read contained stop codons, out-of-frame junctions, or ambiguous translated residues. V3J clonotypes were defined as sequences sharing an identical inferred V gene, J gene, and CDR3 amino acid sequence. Percentage overlap between repertoires was computed as shared unique clonotypes divided by the size of the smaller repertoire. Richness of each repertoire was evaluated using RTK rarefaction, the Chao1 estimator, and Recon v2.1 estimates of unobserved clonotypes. TCRdb provides this immuneACCESS table in a form limited to in-frame rearrangements. Some clones are lacking; in checked studies, under half of them reflect an unresolved V gene, and why the rest are absent is not known. V and J calls and clone size are copied from that table; D and trimming were computed from the DNA. This sample holds fewer than 600,000 clones; around 80% were observed only once. The ten largest clonotypes hold about 12% of the sample.

Healthy HIV-negative adults with no recently reported acute infections or vaccinations were included as donors. All donors were Caucasian adults living in Nashville, Tennessee, USA. For unsorted samples, about 90 million PBMCs were counted and genomic DNA was extracted with the QIAamp DNA Blood Mini kit. Blood was obtained by leukapheresis, after which PBMCs were separated by Ficoll-Histopaque density gradient centrifugation and cryopreserved in liquid nitrogen vapor phase. The sequence was obtained from a woman between 35 and 50 years old in good health. Some clones in this sample may be carry-over from other donors' samples. The sample comprised PBMCs. Recombination joined TRBV28 with TRBJ1-5; 8 central nucleotides agree with TRBD1. The bases read TGTGCCAGCAGCCGCACAGGGGGTGGCAATCAGCCCCAGCATTTT. Translated, it gives CASSRTGGGNQPQHF.